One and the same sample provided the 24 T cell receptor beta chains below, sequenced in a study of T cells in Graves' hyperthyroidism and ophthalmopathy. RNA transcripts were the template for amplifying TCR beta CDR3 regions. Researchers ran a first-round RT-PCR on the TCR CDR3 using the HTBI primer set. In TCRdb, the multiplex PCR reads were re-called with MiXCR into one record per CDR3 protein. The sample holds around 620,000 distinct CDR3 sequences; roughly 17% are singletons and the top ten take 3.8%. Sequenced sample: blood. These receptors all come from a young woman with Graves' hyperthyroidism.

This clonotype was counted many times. CDR3: CSARDRASGYNEQFF. The DNA of the CDR3 is TGCAGTGCTAGAGATCGGGCTAGCGGCTACAATGAGCAGTTCTTC. The V call is TRBV20-1, the J call TRBJ2-1; 7 positions match TRBD2. Trimming at V came to 0 bases and at J to 3 bases, leaving 5 bases not matched to a gene. This CDR3 region has 15 residues. From germline, CDR1 is DFQATT and CDR2 SNEGSKA (reference sequence).

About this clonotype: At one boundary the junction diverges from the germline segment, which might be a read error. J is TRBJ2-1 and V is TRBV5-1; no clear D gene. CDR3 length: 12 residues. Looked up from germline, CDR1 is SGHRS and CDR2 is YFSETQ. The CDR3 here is CASSVDTNEQFF. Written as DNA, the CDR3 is TGTGCCAGCAGCGTCGATACCAATGAGCAGTTCTTC.

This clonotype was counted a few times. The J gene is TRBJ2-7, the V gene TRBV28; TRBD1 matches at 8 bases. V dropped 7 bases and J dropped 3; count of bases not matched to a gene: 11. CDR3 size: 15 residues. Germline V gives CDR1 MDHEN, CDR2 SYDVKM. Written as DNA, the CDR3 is TGTGCCAGCATAGGGTTCCGGGACAGGCACTACGAGCAGTACTTC. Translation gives CASIGFRDRHYEQYF.

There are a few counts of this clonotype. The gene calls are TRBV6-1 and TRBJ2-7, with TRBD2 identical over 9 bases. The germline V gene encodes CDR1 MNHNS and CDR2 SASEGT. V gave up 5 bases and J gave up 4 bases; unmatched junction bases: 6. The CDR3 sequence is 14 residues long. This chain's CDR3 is CASSQTSGRYEQYF. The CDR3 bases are TGTGCCAGCAGTCAGACTAGCGGAAGATACGAGCAGTACTTC.

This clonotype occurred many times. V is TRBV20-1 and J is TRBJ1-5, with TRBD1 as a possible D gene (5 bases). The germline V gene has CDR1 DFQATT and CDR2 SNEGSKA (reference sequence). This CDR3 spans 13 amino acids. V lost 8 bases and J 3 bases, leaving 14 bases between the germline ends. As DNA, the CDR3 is TGCAGTACGTACCGGGGGTACAATCAGCCCCAGCATTTT. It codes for CSTYRGYNQPQHF.

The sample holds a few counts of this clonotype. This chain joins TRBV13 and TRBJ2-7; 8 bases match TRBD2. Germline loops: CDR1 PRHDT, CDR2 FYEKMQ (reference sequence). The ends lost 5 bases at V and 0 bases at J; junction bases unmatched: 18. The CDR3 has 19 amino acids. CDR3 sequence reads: CASSPPRGSGIGNSYEQYF. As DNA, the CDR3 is TGTGCCAGCAGCCCTCCCCGGGGTAGCGGGATCGGAAACTCCTACGAGCAGTACTTC.

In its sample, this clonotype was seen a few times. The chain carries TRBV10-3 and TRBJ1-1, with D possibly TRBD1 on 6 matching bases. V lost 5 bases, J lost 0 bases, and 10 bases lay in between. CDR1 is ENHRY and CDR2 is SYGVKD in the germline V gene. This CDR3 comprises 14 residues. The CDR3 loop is CAISTGSLNTEAFF. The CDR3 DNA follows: TGTGCCATCAGTACAGGGTCTTTGAACACTGAAGCTTTCTTT.

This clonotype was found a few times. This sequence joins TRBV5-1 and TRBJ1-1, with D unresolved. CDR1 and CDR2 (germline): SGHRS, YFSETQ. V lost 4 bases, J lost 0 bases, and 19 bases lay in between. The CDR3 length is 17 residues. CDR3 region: CASSDPRRTYMNTEAFF. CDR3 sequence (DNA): TGCGCCAGCAGCGACCCTCGACGGACTTACATGAACACTGAAGCTTTCTTT. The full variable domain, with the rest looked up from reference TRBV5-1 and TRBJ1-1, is KAGVTQTPRYLIKTRGQQVTLSCSPISGHRSVSWYQQTPGQGLQFLFEYFSETQRNKGNFPGRFSGRQFSNSRSEMNVSTLELGDSALYLCASSDPRRTYMNTEAFFGQGTRLTVV.

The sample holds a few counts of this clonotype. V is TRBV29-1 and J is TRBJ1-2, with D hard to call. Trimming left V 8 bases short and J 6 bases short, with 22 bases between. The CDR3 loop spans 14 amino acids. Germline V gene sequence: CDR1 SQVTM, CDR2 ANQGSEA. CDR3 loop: CSTSASARGDGYTF. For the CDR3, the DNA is TGCAGCACTAGCGCTTCGGCCCGGGGAGATGGCTACACCTTC.

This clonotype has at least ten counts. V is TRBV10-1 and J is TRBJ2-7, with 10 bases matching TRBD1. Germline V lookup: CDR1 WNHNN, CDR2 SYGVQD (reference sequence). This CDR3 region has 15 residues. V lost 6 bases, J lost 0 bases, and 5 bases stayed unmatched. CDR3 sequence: CASSTGTGVSYEQYF. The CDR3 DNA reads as TGCGCCAGCAGCACCGGGACAGGGGTCTCCTACGAGCAGTACTTC.

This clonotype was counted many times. CDR3 residues: CASSGVAGETGELFF. CDR3 nucleotides: TGTGCCAGCAGTGGGGTAGCGGGAGAGACCGGGGAGCTGTTTTTT. This chain uses TRBV2 with TRBJ2-2; 9 positions agree with TRBD2. The CDR3 is 15 residues long. Germline V gives CDR1 SNHLY, CDR2 FYNNEI. V lost 4 bases and J lost 5; bases outside the gene matches: 5. Variable domain in full (rest from reference TRBV2 and TRBJ2-2): EPEVTQTPSHQVTQMGQEVILRCVPISNHLYFYWYRQILGQKVEFLVSFYNNEISEKSEIFDDQFSVERPDGSNFTLKIRSTKLEDSAMYFCASSGVAGETGELFFGEGSRLTVL.

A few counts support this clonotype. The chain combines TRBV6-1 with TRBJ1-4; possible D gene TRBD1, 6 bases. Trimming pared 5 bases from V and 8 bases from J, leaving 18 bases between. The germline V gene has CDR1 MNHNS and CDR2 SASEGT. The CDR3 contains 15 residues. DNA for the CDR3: TGTGCCAGCAGTTATTCCTCGGACAGCTGGGAAAAACTGTTTTTT. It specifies CASSYSSDSWEKLFF.

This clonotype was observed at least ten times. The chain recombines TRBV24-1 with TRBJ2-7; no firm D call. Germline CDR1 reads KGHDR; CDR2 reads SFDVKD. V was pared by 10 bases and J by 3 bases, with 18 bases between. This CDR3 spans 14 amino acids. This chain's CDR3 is CATRGPANDYEQYF. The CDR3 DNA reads TGTGCCACTAGAGGACCTGCAAATGACTACGAGCAGTACTTC.

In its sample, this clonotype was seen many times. This CDR3 reads CASSESPADEQYF. The DNA for the CDR3 is TGTGCCAGCAGCGAAAGCCCAGCGGACGAGCAGTACTTC. This sequence joins TRBV3-1 and TRBJ2-7; TRBD2 is a possible D gene (5 bases). The CDR3 extends over 13 amino acids. The V gene lost 5 bases and the J gene lost 5 bases, with 13 bases spanning the gap. Germline-derived CDR1 and CDR2 are LGHDT and YNNKEL (reference sequence).

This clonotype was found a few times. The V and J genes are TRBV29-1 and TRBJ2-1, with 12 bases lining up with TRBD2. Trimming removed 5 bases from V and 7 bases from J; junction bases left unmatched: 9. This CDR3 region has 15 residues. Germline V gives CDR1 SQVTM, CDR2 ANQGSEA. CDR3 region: CSVLPSTSGRNEQFF. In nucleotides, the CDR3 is TGCAGCGTTCTACCAAGCACTAGCGGGAGGAATGAGCAGTTCTTC.

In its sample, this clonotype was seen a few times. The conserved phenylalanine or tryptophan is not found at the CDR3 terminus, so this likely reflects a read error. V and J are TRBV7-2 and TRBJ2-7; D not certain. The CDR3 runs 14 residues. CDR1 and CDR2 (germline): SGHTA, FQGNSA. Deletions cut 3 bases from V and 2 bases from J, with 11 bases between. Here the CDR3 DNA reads TGTGCCAGCAGCTTGGGCCACAGACCCTACGAGCAGTACTCC. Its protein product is CASSLGHRPYEQYS.

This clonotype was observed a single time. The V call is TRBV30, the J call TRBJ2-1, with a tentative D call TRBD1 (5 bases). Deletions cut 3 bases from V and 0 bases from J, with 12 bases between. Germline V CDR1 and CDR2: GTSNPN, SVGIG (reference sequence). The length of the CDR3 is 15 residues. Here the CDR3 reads CAWRGAKSSYNEQFF. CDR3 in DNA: TGTGCCTGGAGAGGGGCAAAGAGCTCCTACAATGAGCAGTTCTTC. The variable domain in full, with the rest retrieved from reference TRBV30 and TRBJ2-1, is SQTIHQWPATLVQPVGSPLSLECTVEGTSNPNLYWYRQAAGRGLQLLFYSVGIGQISSEVPQNLSASRPQDRQFILSSKKLLLSDSGFYLCAWRGAKSSYNEQFFGPGTRLTVL.

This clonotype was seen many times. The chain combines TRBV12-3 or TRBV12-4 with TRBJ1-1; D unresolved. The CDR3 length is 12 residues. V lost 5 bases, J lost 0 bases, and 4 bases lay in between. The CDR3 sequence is CASSEMNTEAFF. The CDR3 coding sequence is TGTGCCAGCAGTGAAATGAACACTGAAGCTTTCTTT.

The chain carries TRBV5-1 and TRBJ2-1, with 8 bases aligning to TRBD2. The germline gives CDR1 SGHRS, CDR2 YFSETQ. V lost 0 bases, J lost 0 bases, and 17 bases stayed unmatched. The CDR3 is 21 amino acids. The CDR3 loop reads CASSLEGAASGFRSSYNEQFF. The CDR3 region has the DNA TGCGCCAGCAGCTTGGAGGGTGCGGCTAGCGGGTTCCGGAGCTCCTACAATGAGCAGTTCTTC. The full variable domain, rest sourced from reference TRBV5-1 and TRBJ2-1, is KAGVTQTPRYLIKTRGQQVTLSCSPISGHRSVSWYQQTPGQGLQFLFEYFSETQRNKGNFPGRFSGRQFSNSRSEMNVSTLELGDSALYLCASSLEGAASGFRSSYNEQFFGPGTRLTVL.

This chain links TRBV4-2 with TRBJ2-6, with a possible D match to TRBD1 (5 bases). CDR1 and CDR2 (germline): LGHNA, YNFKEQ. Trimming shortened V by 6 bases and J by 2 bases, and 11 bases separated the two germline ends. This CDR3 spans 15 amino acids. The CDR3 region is CASRSQGTGANVLTF. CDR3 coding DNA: TGTGCCAGCAGGAGTCAGGGAACTGGGGCCAACGTCCTGACTTTC.

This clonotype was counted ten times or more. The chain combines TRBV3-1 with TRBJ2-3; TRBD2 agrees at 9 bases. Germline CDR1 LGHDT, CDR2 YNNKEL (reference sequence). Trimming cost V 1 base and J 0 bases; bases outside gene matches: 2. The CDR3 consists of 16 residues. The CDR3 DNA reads TGTGCCAGCAGCCAAGGGACTAGCGATAGCACAGATACGCAGTATTTT. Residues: CASSQGTSDSTDTQYF.

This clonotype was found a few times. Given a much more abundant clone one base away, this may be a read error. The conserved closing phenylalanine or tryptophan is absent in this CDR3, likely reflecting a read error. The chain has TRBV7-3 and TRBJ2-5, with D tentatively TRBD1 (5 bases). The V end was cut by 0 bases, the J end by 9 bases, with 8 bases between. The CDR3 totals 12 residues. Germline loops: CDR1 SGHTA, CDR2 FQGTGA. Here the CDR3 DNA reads TGTGCCAGCAGCTTAACCCAGGGTCCCCAGTACCTC. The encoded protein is CASSLTQGPQYL.

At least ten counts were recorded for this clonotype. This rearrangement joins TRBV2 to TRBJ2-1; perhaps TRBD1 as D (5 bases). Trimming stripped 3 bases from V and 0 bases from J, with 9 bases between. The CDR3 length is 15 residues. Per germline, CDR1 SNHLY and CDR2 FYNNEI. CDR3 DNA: TGTGCCAGCAGTGATTCGCAGGGCTCCTACAATGAGCAGTTCTTC. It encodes CASSDSQGSYNEQFF. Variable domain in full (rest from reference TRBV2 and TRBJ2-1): EPEVTQTPSHQVTQMGQEVILRCVPISNHLYFYWYRQILGQKVEFLVSFYNNEISEKSEIFDDQFSVERPDGSNFTLKIRSTKLEDSAMYFCASSDSQGSYNEQFFGPGTRLTVL.

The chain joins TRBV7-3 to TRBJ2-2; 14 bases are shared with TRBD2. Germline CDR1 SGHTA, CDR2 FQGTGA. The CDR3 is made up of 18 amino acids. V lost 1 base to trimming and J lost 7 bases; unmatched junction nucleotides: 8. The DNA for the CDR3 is TGTGCCAGCAGCTTAATGGGACTAGCGGGAGAGGGCGGCGGGGAGCTGTTTTTT. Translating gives CASSLMGLAGEGGGELFF.